Below, one TCR beta chain is given with its context. Its antigen is not identified. The sample's treatment: roughly 18 received Ad26.COV2.S at low or high dose, single or two shots; 5 received placebo; per-sample allocation not given. Sampling took place 63 days after the first vaccine or placebo injection. Using immunoSEQ multiplex PCR, the repertoire was profiled, and TCRdb retains in-frame clones only, with some absent. The sample contains roughly 330,000 clones, 75% to 90% of which appear only once. These data belong to a study of Ad26.COV2.S vaccination and SARS-CoV-2 variants. Study-wide results and caveats: Comparability of non-spike TCR breadth was observed across vaccine and placebo recipients. Spike-specific responses of CD8+ and CD4+ T cells were reported to display substantial breadth after vaccination.

Trimming cost V 6 bases and J 0 bases, with 16 bases left between them. The CDR3 is made up of 16 amino acids. Per the germline V gene, CDR1 is LNHNV and CDR2 is YYDKDF (reference sequence). Sequenced material: peripheral blood, taken in a trial of Ad26.COV2.S vaccine versus placebo. The receptor's source is a person aged 18-60 years who received the Ad26.COV2.S COVID-19 vaccine or a placebo. The chain uses TRBV15 and TRBJ2-3, with D possibly TRBD2 on 6 matching bases. CDR3 protein: CATSRGSGESTDTQYF. The CDR3 nucleotides are TGTGCCACCAGTCGTGGTTCGGGGGAAAGCACAGATACGCAGTATTTT. The variable domain in full, with the rest retrieved from reference TRBV15 and TRBJ2-3, is DAMVIQNPRYQVTQFGKPVTLSCSQTLNHNVMYWYQQKSSQAPKLLFHYYDKDFNNEADTPDNFQSRRPNTSFCFLDIRSPGLGDTAMYLCATSRGSGESTDTQYFGPGTRLTVL.